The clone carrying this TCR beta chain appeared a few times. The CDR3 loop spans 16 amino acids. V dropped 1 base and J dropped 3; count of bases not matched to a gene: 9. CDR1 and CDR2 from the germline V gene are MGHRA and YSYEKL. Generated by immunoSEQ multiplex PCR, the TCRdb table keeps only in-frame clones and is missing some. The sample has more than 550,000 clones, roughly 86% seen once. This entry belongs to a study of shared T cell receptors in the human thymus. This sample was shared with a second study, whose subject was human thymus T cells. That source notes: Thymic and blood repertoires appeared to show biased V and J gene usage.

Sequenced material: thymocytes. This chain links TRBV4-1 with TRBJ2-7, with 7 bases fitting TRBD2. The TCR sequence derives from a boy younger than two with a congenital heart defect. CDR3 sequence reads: CASSQVLSGENYEQYF. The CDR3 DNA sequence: TGCGCCAGCAGCCAAGTTTTAAGCGGGGAGAACTACGAGCAGTACTTC.